Listed below are T cell receptor beta chains from one sample, sequenced in a study of identical twins. TCRdb ran MiXCR on the 5' RACE reads and lists one entry per CDR3 protein. The data show under 900,000 distinct CDR3 sequences, over 15% seen once. Separately, the same data were catalogued under a study of T cells expressing NK-cell markers.

The sequenced sample consisted of PBMCs. The receptor set was obtained from a woman aged 18-30 years in good health. CDR3s include the opening cysteine and the closing phenylalanine or tryptophan. Fields, in order: J gene, D gene, V gene, clone size, CDR3 DNA, CDR3 protein. The D gene is left open where the match is weak. Some rows have no size entry. The others give once, few or many, or a class for an expanded clone.

j_call: TRBJ1-1
d_call: -
v_call: TRBV25-1
clone_size: many
cdr3_nt: TGTGCCAGCAGTGATCAACAGAACACTGAAGCTTTCTTT
cdr3_aa: CASSDQQNTEAFF

j_call: TRBJ1-2
d_call: -
v_call: TRBV7-2
clone_size: -
cdr3_nt: TGTGCCAGCAGCTTACAACGACAGCTCTATGGCTACACCTTC
cdr3_aa: CASSLQRQLYGYTF

j_call: TRBJ2-3
d_call: -
v_call: TRBV7-8
clone_size: -
cdr3_nt: TGTGCCAGCAGCTTAGGGAGGCATACGCAGTATTTT
cdr3_aa: CASSLGRHTQYF

j_call: TRBJ2-7
d_call: -
v_call: TRBV10-3
clone_size: few
cdr3_nt: TGTGCCATCAGTGCCCCCGGATCCGGGGCAAGAGCGAGAGAGCAGTACTTC
cdr3_aa: CAISAPGSGARAREQYF

j_call: TRBJ2-7
d_call: -
v_call: TRBV9
clone_size: few
cdr3_nt: TGTGCCAGCAGCGTATCGGTCTCCTACGAGCAGTACTTC
cdr3_aa: CASSVSVSYEQYF

j_call: TRBJ2-1
d_call: -
v_call: TRBV9
clone_size: -
cdr3_nt: TGTGCCAGCAGCGTAGAGTCGGGGCGGAACGCCTACAATGAGCAGTTCTTC
cdr3_aa: CASSVESGRNAYNEQFF

j_call: TRBJ1-4
d_call: TRBD1
v_call: TRBV7-8
clone_size: -
cdr3_nt: TGTGCCAGCAGTGACAGGGAGACTGAAAAACTGTTTTTT
cdr3_aa: CASSDRETEKLFF

j_call: TRBJ2-1
d_call: -
v_call: TRBV7-8
clone_size: -
cdr3_nt: TGTGCCAGCAGCTTAGCGACTAGGGGGGATGAGCAGTTCTTC
cdr3_aa: CASSLATRGDEQFF

j_call: TRBJ1-5
d_call: -
v_call: TRBV12-3/TRBV12-4
clone_size: -
cdr3_nt: TGTGCCAGCAGTTTACTGGGGAGGGAGTCCAATCAGCCCCAGCATTTT
cdr3_aa: CASSLLGRESNQPQHF

j_call: TRBJ2-2
d_call: -
v_call: TRBV12-3/TRBV12-4
clone_size: few
cdr3_nt: TGTGCCAGCAGAAACTTCCGGACCGGGGAGCTGTTTTTT
cdr3_aa: CASRNFRTGELFF

j_call: TRBJ2-7
d_call: -
v_call: TRBV6-1
clone_size: few
cdr3_nt: TGTGCCAGCAGTCAATGGGGACAAGGGGGCGAGCAGTACTTC
cdr3_aa: CASSQWGQGGEQYF

j_call: TRBJ2-5
d_call: TRBD2
v_call: TRBV6-5
clone_size: few
cdr3_nt: TGTGCCAGCAGTTACGGCCTGGGGGGGGGGGAGACCCAGTACTTC
cdr3_aa: CASSYGLGGGETQYF

j_call: TRBJ1-1
d_call: -
v_call: TRBV3-1
clone_size: -
cdr3_nt: TGTGCCAGCAGGGGGGTGGAGAACACTGAAGCTTTCTTT
cdr3_aa: CASRGVENTEAFF

j_call: TRBJ2-2
d_call: TRBD1
v_call: TRBV4-2
clone_size: -
cdr3_nt: TGTGCCAGCAGCCAGAGGGGGCGGAACACCGGGGAGCTGTTTTTT
cdr3_aa: CASSQRGRNTGELFF

j_call: TRBJ1-2
d_call: TRBD1
v_call: TRBV12-3/TRBV12-4
clone_size: -
cdr3_nt: TGTGCCAGCAGCTCGCAGGGGGCGCGAACAGAAGCTAACTATGGCTACACCTTC
cdr3_aa: CASSSQGARTEANYGYTF

j_call: TRBJ1-2
d_call: -
v_call: TRBV12-3/TRBV12-4
clone_size: -
cdr3_nt: TGTGCCAGCAGTCAGGGATTTGGGGGCTACACCTTC
cdr3_aa: CASSQGFGGYTF

j_call: TRBJ2-1
d_call: -
v_call: TRBV20-1
clone_size: -
cdr3_nt: TGCAGTGCTAGTCCAGGAGCGGACTACAATGAGCAGTTCTTC
cdr3_aa: CSASPGADYNEQFF

j_call: TRBJ1-1
d_call: -
v_call: TRBV20-1
clone_size: few
cdr3_nt: TGCAGTGCTAGAAGGGCCAGGGGAGGCACTGAAGCTTTCTTT
cdr3_aa: CSARRARGGTEAFF

j_call: TRBJ1-3
d_call: -
v_call: TRBV6-1
clone_size: -
cdr3_nt: TGTGCCAGCAGCGAACGGACAATCGGAAACACCATATATTTT
cdr3_aa: CASSERTIGNTIYF

j_call: TRBJ2-1
d_call: -
v_call: TRBV20-1
clone_size: many
cdr3_nt: TGCAGTGCTAGAGCGACGGAGAATGAGCAGTTCTTC
cdr3_aa: CSARATENEQFF

j_call: TRBJ2-3
d_call: TRBD2
v_call: TRBV7-8
clone_size: few
cdr3_nt: TGTGCCAGCAGTCGGGTCAGCGGGGGGCTTGGCACGCAGTATTTT
cdr3_aa: CASSRVSGGLGTQYF

j_call: TRBJ1-6
d_call: TRBD1
v_call: TRBV20-1
clone_size: -
cdr3_nt: TGCAGTGCTCCGGCGGGCCGAGGACAGGGGGCATATTCACCCCTCCACTTT
cdr3_aa: CSAPAGRGQGAYSPLHF

j_call: TRBJ2-1
d_call: TRBD2
v_call: TRBV12-3/TRBV12-4
clone_size: many
cdr3_nt: TGTGCCAGCAGTTTAGGCGGGGGGTTCAACAATGAGCAGTTCTTC
cdr3_aa: CASSLGGGFNNEQFF

j_call: TRBJ1-1
d_call: -
v_call: TRBV3-1
clone_size: -
cdr3_nt: TGTGCTAGCAGCCCGTCTGGACGGGAAGAAGCTTTCTTT
cdr3_aa: CASSPSGREEAFF